This TCR beta chain was profiled in a study of cytomegalovirus exposure and HLA in healthy donors. Whole-study findings and limits: The investigators catalogued 160 or so TCR beta chains as cytomegalovirus-associated. Among the CMV-associated chains, a few were confirmed in vitro as specific for CMV antigens.

In its sample, this clone was seen a few times. Its antigen remains unknown. V lost 3 bases to trimming and J lost 4 bases; unmatched junction nucleotides: 5. The CDR3 has 14 residues. CDR1 is SGHRS and CDR2 is YFSETQ in the germline V gene. Using immunoSEQ multiplex PCR, the repertoire was profiled, and TCRdb retains in-frame clones only, with some absent. Of about 140,000 clones in the sample, around nine tenths were seen once. This chain joins TRBV5-1 and TRBJ2-7, with 9 positions matching TRBD1. This sequence was found in a woman aged 18-29 years in good health and CMV-seropositive. Material: PBMCs. The CDR3 loop reads CASSSDRGSYEQYF. DNA for the CDR3: TGCGCCAGCAGCTCTGACAGGGGGTCGTACGAGCAGTACTTC. The whole variable domain, filled in from reference TRBV5-1 and TRBJ2-7, reads KAGVTQTPRYLIKTRGQQVTLSCSPISGHRSVSWYQQTPGQGLQFLFEYFSETQRNKGNFPGRFSGRQFSNSRSEMNVSTLELGDSALYLCASSSDRGSYEQYFGPGTRLTVT.